This TCR beta chain emerged from a study of CD8 T cells in Susac syndrome. CDR1 is SNHLY and CDR2 is FYNNEI in the germline V gene. This CDR3 spans 12 amino acids. The V gene end was trimmed by 8 bases and the J gene end by 6 bases; junction bases not matched to a gene: 6. Sequencing targeted TCR beta in blood CD8+ and CD4+ T cells. The multiple sclerosis controls were treatment-naive patients affected by stable or active relapsing-remitting disease. TEMRA cells were FACS-enriched, while CD8+ and CD4+ T cells were negatively isolated. Random hexamers were used to reverse transcribe the RNA input (about 0.45 to 1 ug). Coverage of TCR beta CDR3 amplification by immunoSEQ multiplex PCR extended to 54 Vbeta and 13 Jbeta. TCRdb redid the calling of the immunoSEQ multiplex PCR reads with MiXCR, one entry per CDR3 protein. The sample consists of about 73,000 distinct CDR3 sequences, about 95% of them appearing once.

The rearrangement joins TRBV2 to TRBJ1-1; 7 positions match TRBD1. The receptor was derived from a human donor with multiple sclerosis. Sequencing used CD8+ T cells from PBMCs. CDR3 in DNA: TGTGCCAGCGAGGGGGCCCATCCTGAAGCTTTCTTT. Protein sequence: CASEGAHPEAFF.